These T cell receptor beta chains were read from a single sample in a study of beta chain features in type 1 diabetes. The method was immunoSEQ multiplex PCR; TCRdb's version includes in-frame clones alone and lacks a portion of them. The sample shows 300,000 to 350,000 clones, roughly 8% of them seen only once. Sequencing was performed on central memory CD4+ T cells from blood. The receptor set was obtained from a young woman in good health. Each CDR3 is given with its conserved first and last residue. Fields, in order: V gene, J gene, clone size, D gene, CDR3 DNA, CDR3 protein. The D gene is left open where the match is weak. The listing skips clone size in some rows; elsewhere it reads once, few, many or a size class.

v_call: TRBV7-9
j_call: TRBJ1-1
clone_size: few
d_call: .
cdr3_nt: TGTGCCAGCAGCTTAAGGGCAGTAAAAACGAACACTGAAGCTTTCTTT
cdr3_aa: CASSLRAVKTNTEAFF

v_call: TRBV2
j_call: TRBJ2-4
clone_size: .
d_call: .
cdr3_nt: TGTGCCAGCAGATCCGGGGGAATAGCCAAAAACATTCAGTACTTC
cdr3_aa: CASRSGGIAKNIQYF

v_call: TRBV4-3
j_call: TRBJ2-7
clone_size: many
d_call: TRBD2
cdr3_nt: TGCGCCAGCAGCCAACTCTCCCCCCGTAGCGGGAGTGGATACGAGCAGTACTTC
cdr3_aa: CASSQLSPRSGSGYEQYF

v_call: TRBV5-6
j_call: TRBJ1-4
clone_size: .
d_call: .
cdr3_nt: TGTGCCAGCAGCTTGGACCCGGGGTTCTCGACTAATGAAAAACTGTTTTTT
cdr3_aa: CASSLDPGFSTNEKLFF

v_call: TRBV5-1
j_call: TRBJ1-3
clone_size: few
d_call: .
cdr3_nt: TGCGCCAGCAGCTTGGCGGGGGACACCATATATTTT
cdr3_aa: CASSLAGDTIYF

v_call: TRBV6-5
j_call: TRBJ2-7
clone_size: .
d_call: TRBD1
cdr3_nt: TGTGCCAGCAGTTACTCGATTTCCGCGACAGGGCGAGAGCAGTACTTC
cdr3_aa: CASSYSISATGREQYF

v_call: TRBV6-5
j_call: TRBJ2-7
clone_size: .
d_call: TRBD2
cdr3_nt: TGTGCCACCCAACGCGGGAGGGCTTCCTACGAGCAGTACTTC
cdr3_aa: CATQRGRASYEQYF

v_call: TRBV28
j_call: TRBJ1-4
clone_size: few
d_call: .
cdr3_nt: TGTGCCAGCAGCTATACAGGGAGTGGGAGTGAAAAACTGTTTTTT
cdr3_aa: CASSYTGSGSEKLFF

v_call: TRBV4-3
j_call: TRBJ2-2
clone_size: .
d_call: TRBD1
cdr3_nt: TGCGCCAGCAGCCATGACAGGGTCGCTGGGGAGCTGTTTTTT
cdr3_aa: CASSHDRVAGELFF

v_call: TRBV5-1
j_call: TRBJ2-3
clone_size: few
d_call: TRBD2
cdr3_nt: TGCGCCAGCAGCTTGGAGGGGATGGCGGGAGGCACAGATACGCAGTATTTT
cdr3_aa: CASSLEGMAGGTDTQYF

v_call: TRBV28
j_call: TRBJ1-2
clone_size: .
d_call: .
cdr3_nt: TGTGCCAGCAGTTCCCAGGAGCGTAACTATGGCTACACCTTC
cdr3_aa: CASSSQERNYGYTF

v_call: TRBV5-1
j_call: TRBJ2-5
clone_size: few
d_call: TRBD2
cdr3_nt: TGCGCCAGCAGCTTGGAGGGGACTAGCGCGGAGACCCAGTACTTC
cdr3_aa: CASSLEGTSAETQYF

v_call: TRBV6-5
j_call: TRBJ1-1
clone_size: .
d_call: .
cdr3_nt: TGTGCCAGCAGTTACATCAATCTGCCGAACACTGAAGCTTTCTTT
cdr3_aa: CASSYINLPNTEAFF

v_call: TRBV5-1
j_call: TRBJ1-5
clone_size: .
d_call: .
cdr3_nt: TGCGCCAGCAGACGAACAGGGAGGGTTTACTTGGACATTCAGCCCCAGCATTTT
cdr3_aa: CASRRTGRVYLDIQPQHF

v_call: TRBV5-4
j_call: TRBJ2-5
clone_size: .
d_call: TRBD1
cdr3_nt: TGTGCCAGCAGCCTGCCCGGGACAGGGCAAGAGACCCAGTACTTC
cdr3_aa: CASSLPGTGQETQYF

v_call: TRBV5-5
j_call: TRBJ2-3
clone_size: .
d_call: .
cdr3_nt: TGTGCCAGCAGCTTCAGGGGGGCGACAACAGATACGCAGTATTTT
cdr3_aa: CASSFRGATTDTQYF

v_call: TRBV7-2
j_call: TRBJ2-1
clone_size: .
d_call: .
cdr3_nt: TGTGCCAGCAGGTCCTACTCCTACAATGAGCAGTTCTTC
cdr3_aa: CASRSYSYNEQFF

v_call: TRBV7-9
j_call: TRBJ2-1
clone_size: few
d_call: .
cdr3_nt: TGTGCCAGCAGCCCCAGTCAAACCTCGTCCTACAATGAGCAGTTCTTC
cdr3_aa: CASSPSQTSSYNEQFF

v_call: TRBV7-2
j_call: TRBJ2-1
clone_size: few
d_call: TRBD2
cdr3_nt: TGTGCCAGCAGACCGGGTAGCGGGAGGGCCTACCCTGAGCAGTTCTTC
cdr3_aa: CASRPGSGRAYPEQFF

v_call: TRBV9
j_call: TRBJ2-3
clone_size: .
d_call: .
cdr3_nt: TGTGCCAGCAGCGCTATGACAGGCCTTAGCACAGATACGCAGTATTTT
cdr3_aa: CASSAMTGLSTDTQYF

v_call: TRBV5-1
j_call: TRBJ1-2
clone_size: .
d_call: TRBD1
cdr3_nt: TGCGCCAGCAGCACCGGGACAGCTGATTATGGCTACACCTTC
cdr3_aa: CASSTGTADYGYTF

v_call: TRBV27
j_call: TRBJ2-3
clone_size: .
d_call: TRBD1
cdr3_nt: TGTGCCAGCTTTGGACAGGGGGCGACAGATACGCAGTATTTT
cdr3_aa: CASFGQGATDTQYF

v_call: TRBV5-1
j_call: TRBJ2-1
clone_size: many
d_call: TRBD2
cdr3_nt: TGCGCCAGCAGCTTGGTGCTTGGGACTAGACGCAATGAGCAGTTCTTC
cdr3_aa: CASSLVLGTRRNEQFF

v_call: TRBV29-1
j_call: TRBJ2-2
clone_size: .
d_call: TRBD2
cdr3_nt: TGCAGCGTTGAGAAATACCCTCCGGGACTAGCAGCCACCGGGGAGCTGTTTTTT
cdr3_aa: CSVEKYPPGLAATGELFF

v_call: TRBV5-1
j_call: TRBJ2-1
clone_size: many
d_call: TRBD2
cdr3_nt: TGCGCCAGCAGCTTGGTAACTAGCGTCGACAATGAGCAGTTCTTC
cdr3_aa: CASSLVTSVDNEQFF

v_call: TRBV7-2
j_call: TRBJ2-3
clone_size: few
d_call: TRBD2
cdr3_nt: TGTGCCAGCAGCTCCCAACCGGGACTAGCCTCAGATACGCAGTATTTT
cdr3_aa: CASSSQPGLASDTQYF

v_call: TRBV29-1
j_call: TRBJ2-7
clone_size: few
d_call: .
cdr3_nt: TGCAGCGTTGAAGATGGACTATTCCCAAACGAGCAGTACTTC
cdr3_aa: CSVEDGLFPNEQYF

v_call: TRBV29-1
j_call: TRBJ1-1
clone_size: few
d_call: .
cdr3_nt: TGCAGCGGACGGAACACTGAAGCTTTCTTT
cdr3_aa: CSGRNTEAFF

v_call: TRBV6-5
j_call: TRBJ2-7
clone_size: .
d_call: .
cdr3_nt: TGTGCCAGCACCCCAGACGTTGCCAACTACGAGCAGTACTTC
cdr3_aa: CASTPDVANYEQYF

v_call: TRBV7-2
j_call: TRBJ2-1
clone_size: .
d_call: TRBD2
cdr3_nt: TGTGCCAGCAGCCGAAGGACTAGCGGGATCAATGAGCAGTTCTTC
cdr3_aa: CASSRRTSGINEQFF

v_call: TRBV28
j_call: TRBJ2-7
clone_size: .
d_call: TRBD1
cdr3_nt: TGTGCCAGCCAACCGGGACAGGGCTACGAGCAGTACTTC
cdr3_aa: CASQPGQGYEQYF

v_call: TRBV6-5
j_call: TRBJ2-1
clone_size: .
d_call: TRBD2
cdr3_nt: TGTGCCAGCAGTTTCCTTGGGACTAGCTCCTACAATGAGCAGTTCTTC
cdr3_aa: CASSFLGTSSYNEQFF

v_call: TRBV15
j_call: TRBJ1-4
clone_size: .
d_call: TRBD1
cdr3_nt: TGTGCCACCAGCAGAGATTTCGGGACAGGGGGTTCTAATGAAAAACTGTTTTTT
cdr3_aa: CATSRDFGTGGSNEKLFF

v_call: TRBV4-3
j_call: TRBJ2-7
clone_size: many
d_call: TRBD1
cdr3_nt: TGCGCCAGCAGCCAAGATAGAGGGACAGGGGGCTCCGAGCAGTACTTC
cdr3_aa: CASSQDRGTGGSEQYF

v_call: TRBV6-1
j_call: TRBJ2-3
clone_size: .
d_call: TRBD1
cdr3_nt: TGTGCCAGCAGTACAGGGGTTTCAGCAGATACGCAGTATTTT
cdr3_aa: CASSTGVSADTQYF

v_call: TRBV29-1
j_call: TRBJ2-5
clone_size: .
d_call: TRBD2
cdr3_nt: TGCAGCCTAAAGGGACTAGCGGGAGGGCCGGAGACCCAGTACTTC
cdr3_aa: CSLKGLAGGPETQYF

v_call: TRBV29-1
j_call: TRBJ1-2
clone_size: many
d_call: .
cdr3_nt: TGCAGCGTTGGGAAAGGGCCTCCCTTCGGCTACACCTTC
cdr3_aa: CSVGKGPPFGYTF

v_call: TRBV11-2
j_call: TRBJ1-1
clone_size: .
d_call: .
cdr3_nt: TGTGCCAGCAGCTTAGCATCGGGGTTGACTGAAGCTTTCTTT
cdr3_aa: CASSLASGLTEAFF

v_call: TRBV7-8
j_call: TRBJ1-2
clone_size: few
d_call: .
cdr3_nt: TGTGCCAGCAGCTTAACAGACCGCTATGGCTACACCTTC
cdr3_aa: CASSLTDRYGYTF

v_call: TRBV11-2
j_call: TRBJ2-3
clone_size: few
d_call: .
cdr3_nt: TGTGCCAGCAGCCAAGAACTGCGGGCCCCAGATACGCAGTATTTT
cdr3_aa: CASSQELRAPDTQYF

v_call: TRBV5-6
j_call: TRBJ2-5
clone_size: many
d_call: .
cdr3_nt: TGTGCCAGCAGCTTGTGGGGGTTCCAAGAGACCCAGTACTTC
cdr3_aa: CASSLWGFQETQYF

v_call: TRBV4-1
j_call: TRBJ2-1
clone_size: .
d_call: TRBD2
cdr3_nt: TGCGCCAGCAGCCGAAATGCACTAGCGAGGTCGCAGTTCTTC
cdr3_aa: CASSRNALARSQFF

v_call: TRBV6-5
j_call: TRBJ1-2
clone_size: .
d_call: .
cdr3_nt: TGTGCCAGCAGTCTTACAGAGTCCGGCTACACCTTC
cdr3_aa: CASSLTESGYTF

v_call: TRBV7-9
j_call: TRBJ1-2
clone_size: few
d_call: TRBD1
cdr3_nt: TGTGCCAGCAGCATAGTGCGGGACAGGAGCCAATTC
cdr3_aa: CASSIVRDRSQF

v_call: TRBV19
j_call: TRBJ2-2
clone_size: .
d_call: .
cdr3_nt: TGTGCCAGTAGTATAGCCAGGCGGTCCGCCGGGGAGCTGTTTTTT
cdr3_aa: CASSIARRSAGELFF

v_call: TRBV29-1
j_call: TRBJ2-3
clone_size: .
d_call: TRBD2
cdr3_nt: TGCAGCGCCGGGTTCGGGCGGGAGATCACAGATACGCAGTATTTT
cdr3_aa: CSAGFGREITDTQYF

v_call: TRBV29-1
j_call: TRBJ1-2
clone_size: many
d_call: .
cdr3_nt: TGCAGCGTGGGGGGCGCTTTGGGCTACACCTTC
cdr3_aa: CSVGGALGYTF

v_call: TRBV28
j_call: TRBJ2-7
clone_size: few
d_call: TRBD1
cdr3_nt: TGTGCCAGCAGTTTGGTGCAGGGGGCCTACGAGCAGTACTTC
cdr3_aa: CASSLVQGAYEQYF

v_call: TRBV6-5
j_call: TRBJ2-7
clone_size: .
d_call: .
cdr3_nt: TGTGCCAGCAGTTACGGTCCTCTGGACTACGAGCAGTACTTC
cdr3_aa: CASSYGPLDYEQYF

v_call: TRBV5-1
j_call: TRBJ2-3
clone_size: few
d_call: TRBD2
cdr3_nt: TGCGCCAGCAGCCCGACTAGCGGGAGGCGGGATACGCAGTATTTT
cdr3_aa: CASSPTSGRRDTQYF

v_call: TRBV4-3
j_call: TRBJ2-2
clone_size: .
d_call: .
cdr3_nt: TGCGCCAGCAGCCAATTCGTAAGGAACACCGGGGAGCTGTTTTTT
cdr3_aa: CASSQFVRNTGELFF

v_call: TRBV7-9
j_call: TRBJ1-2
clone_size: .
d_call: .
cdr3_nt: TGTGCCAGCAGGGGGGTCGGTAACTATGGCTACACCTTC
cdr3_aa: CASRGVGNYGYTF

v_call: TRBV19
j_call: TRBJ2-4
clone_size: few
d_call: .
cdr3_nt: TGTGCCAGTAGTATAGTAGGGAAAAACATTCAGTACTTC
cdr3_aa: CASSIVGKNIQYF

v_call: TRBV4-2
j_call: TRBJ2-5
clone_size: few
d_call: .
cdr3_nt: TGTGCCAGCAGCCAAGATCTACAGGGAGGGAGTCGAGAGACCCAGTACTTC
cdr3_aa: CASSQDLQGGSRETQYF

v_call: TRBV5-6
j_call: TRBJ1-1
clone_size: many
d_call: .
cdr3_nt: TGTGCCAGCAGCCACCAGGACTCCGCTAAAGCTTTCTTT
cdr3_aa: CASSHQDSAKAFF

v_call: TRBV4-3
j_call: TRBJ2-3
clone_size: .
d_call: TRBD2
cdr3_nt: TGCGCCAGCAGCCAAGATCCCAGCGGGAGTGCAGATACGCAGTATTTT
cdr3_aa: CASSQDPSGSADTQYF

v_call: TRBV23-1
j_call: TRBJ2-1
clone_size: few
d_call: TRBD1
cdr3_nt: TGCGCCAGCAAGACCGGGACAGGGGGCAATTGTAATGAGCAGTTCTTC
cdr3_aa: CASKTGTGGNCNEQFF

v_call: TRBV27
j_call: TRBJ2-5
clone_size: few
d_call: TRBD1
cdr3_nt: TGTGCCAGCAGTTTATCCTGGACAGGGGGAATGGAAGAGACCCAGTACTTC
cdr3_aa: CASSLSWTGGMEETQYF

v_call: TRBV5-6
j_call: TRBJ2-7
clone_size: .
d_call: TRBD1
cdr3_nt: TGTGCCAGCAGCTCGGACAGGCAACATACCTACGAGCAGTACTTC
cdr3_aa: CASSSDRQHTYEQYF